The subject of this entry is one T cell receptor beta chain. The antigen is undetermined. The data derive from a study of cytomegalovirus exposure and HLA in healthy donors. Study-wide results and caveats: At a 0.05 false discovery rate, a later analysis found roughly 17,000 TCR beta sequences to be associated with HLA alleles. Some segments of the V type, notably TRBV6-2 and TRBV6-3, were excluded as indistinguishable. A later analysis found most CMV-associated TCR beta chains apparently HLA-restricted.

Germline V gives CDR1 LNHDA, CDR2 SQIVND (reference sequence). V lost 6 bases to trimming and J lost 2 bases; unmatched junction nucleotides: 10. This CDR3 spans 17 amino acids. The donors, nominally healthy at sampling, likely had unrecorded immune exposures. With 60 Vbeta and 13 Jbeta primers, the PCR was carried out. Repertoires were generated with immunoSEQ multiplex PCR, while TCRdb's copy carries only in-frame clones and drops some. Of 50,000 or so clones listed, approximately 72% are singletons. This chain links TRBV19 with TRBJ2-1; 10 positions match TRBD1. The sample taken for sequencing was PBMCs. The source is a woman in her 50s in good health and CMV-seronegative. CDR3 coding DNA: TGTGCCAGTAGCGGAGAACCGGGACAGGGGCCCTACAATGAGCAGTTCTTC. It translates to CASSGEPGQGPYNEQFF.